These 27 T cell receptor beta chains were sequenced from one sample in a study of T cell responses to AZD1222 COVID-19 vaccine. Sequencing used immunoSEQ multiplex PCR; TCRdb keeps in-frame clones, though not all of them. This sample has around 130,000 clones, with about 93% found just once. Here the sequenced sample was peripheral blood, taken on day 0 of AZD1222 vaccination. The receptors stem from an adult in good health.

The genes are TRBV5-4 and TRBJ2-3; perhaps D is TRBD1 or TRBD2 (6 bases each). In germline, CDR1 is SGHNT, CDR2 YYREEE (reference sequence). The CDR3 has 15 amino acids. V shed 1 base and J shed 0 bases, with 9 bases lying between them. This chain's CDR3 is CASSLPGASTDTQYF. The DNA for the CDR3 is TGTGCCAGCAGCTTGCCGGGGGCTAGCACAGATACGCAGTATTTT.

The chain recombines TRBV4-2 with TRBJ2-1; D unclear. The germline CDR1 and CDR2 sequences are LGHNA and YNFKEQ. V gave up 3 bases and J gave up 9 bases, with 12 bases separating them. The CDR3 is 13 amino acids. CDR3 sequence: CASSHDPLGEQFF. For the CDR3, the DNA is TGTGCCAGCAGCCATGATCCCCTAGGTGAGCAGTTCTTC.

The V gene is TRBV3-1 (or the pseudogene TRBV3-2), the J gene TRBJ1-6; D possibly corresponds to TRBD1 (5 bases). Per the germline V gene, CDR1 is LGHDT and CDR2 is YNNKEL (reference sequence). The CDR3 runs to 14 residues. V dropped 0 bases and J dropped 10 bases, with 10 bases sitting between them. CDR3 in DNA: TGTGCCAGCAGCCAAGAGCCAGGGAGGTCACCCCTCCACTTT. As protein: CASSQEPGRSPLHF.

V gene TRBV10-2 combines with J gene TRBJ2-7, with 9 nucleotides matching TRBD2. CDR3 length: 13 residues. The V segment lost 7 bases and the J segment 2 bases; nucleotides outside the gene matches: 3. Germline V CDR1 and CDR2: WSHSY, SAAADI. The CDR3 loop is CASTTSGTYEQYF. As DNA, the CDR3 is TGCGCCAGCACGACTAGCGGAACCTACGAGCAGTACTTC.

The CDR3 is CASSQRSRGAEAFF. For the CDR3, the DNA is TGTGCCAGCAGCCAACGTAGCAGGGGGGCTGAAGCTTTCTTT. The chain joins TRBV3-1 (or the pseudogene TRBV3-2) to TRBJ1-1; the match to TRBD1 covers 7 bases. The length of the CDR3 is 14 residues. In germline, CDR1 is LGHDT, CDR2 YNNKEL (reference sequence). The V segment lost 2 bases and the J segment 6 bases; nucleotides outside the gene matches: 6.

The chain recombines TRBV2 with TRBJ1-2; 12 nucleotides agree with TRBD1. The ends lost 6 bases at V and 0 bases at J; junction bases unmatched: 5. Germline CDR1 SNHLY, CDR2 FYNNEI. This CDR3 is built from 16 residues. The CDR3 DNA reads TGTGCCAGCAGGGGGACAGGGGGCCTCCCTAACTATGGCTACACCTTC. As protein: CASRGTGGLPNYGYTF. Combining the CDR3 with reference TRBV2 and TRBJ1-2 gives the whole variable domain EPEVTQTPSHQVTQMGQEVILRCVPISNHLYFYWYRQILGQKVEFLVSFYNNEISEKSEIFDDQFSVERPDGSNFTLKIRSTKLEDSAMYFCASRGTGGLPNYGYTFGSGTRLTVV.

As to this clone: This sample includes further DNA sequences coding for the same CDR3. The CDR3 sequence: CASSQAGFNEKLFF. CDR3 bases: TGCGCCAGCAGCCAAGCCGGGTTTAATGAAAAACTGTTTTTT. V usage is TRBV4-1 and J usage is TRBJ1-4; D not certain. CDR1 and CDR2 from the germline V gene are MGHRA and YSYEKL. CDR3 size: 14 residues. The V end lost 1 base, the J end lost 4 bases, and 7 bases lay between the germline ends.

This clone was detected once. This chain connects TRBV14 to TRBJ2-7; D may be TRBD1 (5 bases). The CDR3 is 15 amino acids. Trimming removed 1 base from V and 3 bases from J, with 13 bases in between. Germline CDR1 is SGHDN and CDR2 is FVKESK. The CDR3 reads CASSQGIDRIYEQYF. CDR3 DNA: TGTGCCAGCAGCCAAGGAATAGACAGAATCTACGAGCAGTACTTC.

CDR3 sequence: CASSEQTNYGYTF. The CDR3 coding sequence is TGTGCCAGCAGTGAACAGACTAACTATGGCTACACCTTC. The J gene is TRBJ1-2, the V gene TRBV6-1; D is uncertain. The germline V gene encodes CDR1 MNHNS and CDR2 SASEGT. The V and J ends lost 2 bases and 0 bases respectively, with 4 bases between them. The CDR3 is 13 residues long.

This clone was observed once. The chain links TRBV11-2 to TRBJ1-3; 9 bases line up with TRBD1. Germline CDR1 SGHAT, CDR2 FQNNGV. The CDR3 loop spans 18 amino acids. V trimming: 1 base; J trimming: 0 bases; junction bases outside the gene matches: 7. CDR3 sequence reads: CASSLGWDRAYSGNTIYF. Written as DNA, the CDR3 is TGTGCCAGCAGCTTAGGCTGGGACAGGGCGTACTCTGGAAACACCATATATTTT.

This chain connects TRBV9 to TRBJ1-6; 9 bases align to TRBD1. Germline assignment: CDR1 SGDLS and CDR2 YYNGEE. The CDR3 consists of 16 residues. The V gene end was trimmed by 0 bases and the J gene end by 10 bases; junction bases not matched to a gene: 8. The CDR3 DNA follows: TGTGCCAGCAGCGTAGAACAGGGGGCCGCCGGGTCACCCCTCCACTTT. It yields the protein CASSVEQGAAGSPLHF. The variable domain in full, completed from reference TRBV9 and TRBJ1-6, reads DSGVTQTPKHLITATGQRVTLRCSPRSGDLSVYWYQQSLDQGLQFLIQYYNGEERAKGNILERFSAQQFPDLHSELNLSSLELGDSALYFCASSVEQGAAGSPLHFGNGTRLTVT.

This clone is a singleton in its sample. The CDR3 reads CASSVTTDTQYF. CDR3 nucleotide sequence: TGTGCCAGCAGCGTGACCACAGATACGCAGTATTTT. The chain uses TRBV9 and TRBJ2-3; no clear D gene. This CDR3 contains 12 residues. Trimming stripped 2 bases from V and 2 bases from J, with 3 bases between. CDR1 and CDR2 (germline): SGDLS, YYNGEE.

The chain combines TRBV7-2 with TRBJ1-2; no clear D. V was shortened by 5 bases and J by 4 bases, with 11 bases between the two germline ends. The germline gives CDR1 SGHTA, CDR2 FQGNSA. There are 13 residues in the CDR3. In nucleotides, the CDR3 is TGTGCCAGCAGCCGAGGGTATACCTATGGCTACACCTTC. Protein: CASSRGYTYGYTF.

In its sample, this clone was seen once. The rearrangement links TRBV7-4 to TRBJ1-5, with 9 bases that match TRBD1. The CDR3 spans 14 residues. Germline loops: CDR1 SGHVT, CDR2 SQSDAQ. V shed 5 bases and J 4 bases; nucleotides not matched to a gene: 3. The chain's CDR3 is CASSPGTGNQPQHF. The CDR3 coding sequence is TGTGCCAGCAGCCCCGGGACAGGGAATCAGCCCCAGCATTTT.

This sequence joins TRBV2 and TRBJ2-2; perhaps TRBD1 as D (6 bases). Germline values: CDR1 SNHLY, CDR2 FYNNEI. V lost 7 bases and J 4 bases, leaving 16 bases between the germline ends. CDR3 size: 15 residues. CDR3 sequence: CASNRDNWSTGELFF. The CDR3 DNA follows: TGTGCCAGCAATCGGGACAACTGGAGCACCGGGGAGCTGTTTTTT.

The V gene is TRBV29-1, the J gene TRBJ1-2; D unresolved. V lost 4 bases, J lost 7 bases, and 7 bases lay in between. The CDR3 spans 10 residues. CDR1 and CDR2 (germline): SQVTM, ANQGSEA. CDR3 sequence: CSVVAGGYTF. The CDR3 coding sequence is TGCAGCGTTGTGGCAGGTGGCTACACCTTC.

This clone appeared a few times. In the same sample, other DNA sequences code for this CDR3. The J gene is TRBJ1-1, the V gene TRBV19; D is unclear. Trimming took 3 bases from V and 4 from J, leaving 6 bases between them. Germline-derived CDR1 and CDR2 are LNHDA and SQIVND (reference sequence). The CDR3 sequence is 12 residues long. The CDR3 DNA is TGTGCCAGTAGTATGGGTGGCACTGAAGCTTTCTTT. Translated: CASSMGGTEAFF.

Written as DNA, the CDR3 is TGTGCCAGCAGTCCCCCCACGCGGGCTGGAGGCTACACCTTC. The encoded protein is CASSPPTRAGGYTF. The chain carries TRBV28 and TRBJ1-2; no reliable D call. CDR3 length equals 14 residues. Germline loops: CDR1 MDHEN, CDR2 SYDVKM. Trimming removed 5 bases at V and 8 bases at J, with 18 bases between.

The rearrangement links TRBV7-2 to TRBJ1-2; weak D call: TRBD1 (6 bases). The V gene's germline CDR1 is SGHTA and CDR2 FQGNSA. The CDR3 is 15 amino acids. Trimming took 3 bases from V and 2 from J, leaving 13 bases between them. The CDR3 DNA reads TGTGCCAGCAGCTTTACAGGGCCACTAAACTATGGCTACACCTTC. This sequence encodes CASSFTGPLNYGYTF.

CDR3 residues: CASSPGATGEQYF. CDR3 nucleotide sequence: TGTGCCAGCAGCCCCGGCGCCACGGGGGAGCAGTACTTC. This chain links TRBV7-3 with TRBJ2-7; possible D gene TRBD2, 5 bases. Germline CDR1 reads SGHTA; CDR2 reads FQGTGA. This CDR3 contains 13 residues. The V gene lost 5 bases and the J gene lost 7 bases, with 15 bases spanning the gap.

The chain recombines TRBV5-6 with TRBJ2-3; D may be TRBD1 (7 bases). CDR3 size: 15 residues. The V gene lost 2 bases and the J gene lost 2 bases, with 12 bases spanning the gap. Germline lookup yields CDR1 SGHDT and CDR2 YYEEEE. The CDR3 region is CASSLGGTATDTQYF. The CDR3 nucleotides read TGTGCCAGCAGCTTAGGGGGGACAGCCACAGATACGCAGTATTTT.

This clone came up a few times. The rearrangement links TRBV12-3 or TRBV12-4 to TRBJ1-1; 7 bases are shared with TRBD1. The CDR3 consists of 13 residues. Unmatched junction bases numbered 6, after V lost 5 bases and J lost 6 bases. The CDR3 sequence: CASSGSTGSEAFF. CDR3 bases: TGTGCCAGCAGTGGGTCGACAGGGTCTGAAGCTTTCTTT.

This clone showed up just once. V usage is TRBV29-1 and J usage is TRBJ1-1; no reliable D call. CDR3 length: 12 amino acids. The ends were cut back, 8 bases at V and 3 bases at J, with 13 bases in the middle. From germline, CDR1 is SQVTM and CDR2 ANQGSEA. The CDR3 region is CSTNMVDTEAFF. The CDR3 coding sequence is TGCAGCACGAACATGGTGGACACTGAAGCTTTCTTT.

The count of this clone is one. The rearrangement uses TRBV9 and TRBJ1-6, with TRBD1 as a possible D gene (5 bases). Germline CDR1 and CDR2: SGDLS and YYNGEE. V was cut by 0 bases and J by 9 bases, with 13 bases left in between. This CDR3 has 15 residues. The CDR3, as DNA: TGTGCCAGCAGCGTAGAGGGACGTTCGACTTCACCCCTCCACTTT. It encodes CASSVEGRSTSPLHF.

The chain is built from TRBV2 and TRBJ1-1, with TRBD1 matching 7 bases. V trimming: 3 bases; J trimming: 5 bases; junction bases outside the gene matches: 3. CDR3 length: 13 residues. Germline loops: CDR1 SNHLY, CDR2 FYNNEI. CDR3 nucleotides: TGTGCCAGCAGTGACAGGGGGGGAACTGAAGCTTTCTTT. The encoded protein is CASSDRGGTEAFF.

This rearrangement joins TRBV19 to TRBJ1-1; no clear D. Germline V CDR1 and CDR2: LNHDA, SQIVND (reference sequence). There are 11 residues in the CDR3. V lost 9 bases, J lost 0 bases, and 5 bases lay in between. CDR3 DNA: TGTGCCAGCTTGATGAACACTGAAGCTTTCTTT. Amino acid sequence: CASLMNTEAFF.

This clone has a single count. This chain connects TRBV19 to TRBJ1-3; the D is unclear. V was trimmed by 6 bases and J by 0 bases, leaving 12 bases between them. The CDR3 spans 15 residues. Germline CDR1 LNHDA, CDR2 SQIVND (reference sequence). CDR3 amino acids: CASSEQRYSGNTIYF. As DNA, the CDR3 is TGTGCCAGTAGCGAACAGCGATACTCTGGAAACACCATATATTTT.